One sample yielded the 31 T cell receptor beta chains listed below, sequenced in a study of OX40 agonist ivuxolimab in advanced cancers. The protocol was immunoSEQ multiplex PCR, while the TCRdb copy is restricted to in-frame clones and leaves out a portion. The data hold 60,000 or so clones, with around 80% observed a single time. The sequenced sample was CD4+ or CD8+ T cells sorted from blood, obtained in a trial of the OX40 agonist ivuxolimab. The receptors were gathered from an adult with an advanced solid tumor such as melanoma, head and neck, liver or kidney cancer.

The genes are TRBV5-1 and TRBJ1-2, with 7 nucleotides matching TRBD1. The CDR3 spans 14 residues. Germline lookup yields CDR1 SGHRS and CDR2 YFSETQ. J was trimmed by 2 bases and V by 3 bases; bases with no gene match: 4. CDR3 loop: CASSSPGQNYGYTF. Here the CDR3 DNA reads TGCGCCAGCAGCTCTCCGGGACAGAACTATGGCTACACCTTC.

In its sample, this clone was seen a few times. The chain employs TRBV10-3 and TRBJ1-6; no reliable D call. This CDR3 region has 13 residues. Trimming stripped 1 base from V and 7 bases from J, with 5 bases between. Per germline, CDR1 ENHRY and CDR2 SYGVKD. The CDR3 here is CAISELENSPLHF. The CDR3 DNA is TGTGCCATCAGTGAGTTAGAGAATTCACCCCTCCACTTT.

The chain recombines TRBV6-5 with TRBJ2-6; TRBD2 is a possible D gene (5 bases). Germline CDR1 and CDR2: MNHEY and SVGAGI. V was trimmed by 8 bases and J by 1 base, leaving 12 bases between them. This CDR3 contains 15 residues. The CDR3 here is CASGSRGSGANVLTF. The CDR3 DNA reads as TGTGCCAGCGGGAGCCGGGGTTCTGGGGCCAACGTCCTGACTTTC.

V and J are TRBV7-8 and TRBJ1-6; the D is unclear. This CDR3 contains 14 residues. Per germline, CDR1 SGHVS and CDR2 FQNEAQ. Trimming took off 0 bases at V and 5 bases at J, with 5 bases between the two ends. The CDR3 DNA is TGTGCCAGCAGCTTAGCAGGAGATAATTCACCCCTCCACTTT. Its translation: CASSLAGDNSPLHF. Based on the CDR3 plus reference TRBV7-8 and TRBJ1-6, the full variable domain is GAGVSQSPRYKVAKRGQDVALRCDPISGHVSLFWYQQALGQGPEFLTYFQNEAQLDKSGLPSDRFFAERPEGSVSTLKIQRTQQEDSAVYLCASSLAGDNSPLHFGNGTRLTVT.

The CDR3 is CASSQEQGYPSSPLHF. The CDR3 DNA follows: TGCGCCAGCAGCCAAGAACAGGGGTACCCTAGCTCACCCCTCCACTTT. V and J are TRBV4-1 and TRBJ1-6; 7 nucleotides align to TRBD1. The CDR3 covers 16 residues. The V gene's germline CDR1 is MGHRA and CDR2 YSYEKL. V lost 0 bases to trimming and J lost 10 bases; unmatched junction nucleotides: 9.

J is TRBJ1-2 and V is TRBV4-1, with D maybe TRBD1 (6 bases). Trimming pared 0 bases from V and 3 bases from J, leaving 14 bases between. Germline V gene lookup returns CDR1 MGHRA and CDR2 YSYEKL. This CDR3 has 16 amino acids. The CDR3 is CASSQDQGGSYYGYTF. The CDR3 nucleotides read TGCGCCAGCAGCCAAGATCAAGGGGGGTCTTACTATGGCTACACCTTC.

The rearrangement links TRBV2 to TRBJ2-7; TRBD1 matches at 8 bases. The CDR3 is 12 amino acids. V trimming: 6 bases; J trimming: 2 bases; junction bases outside the gene matches: 0. CDR1 is SNHLY, CDR2 FYNNEI, per germline. This chain's CDR3 is CASRTGAYEQYF. In nucleotides, the CDR3 is TGTGCCAGCAGGACAGGGGCCTACGAGCAGTACTTC.

The CDR3 DNA sequence: TGTGCCAGCAGCTTAGGGGACTTCAAGGAGACCCAGTACTTC. The encoded protein is CASSLGDFKETQYF. The gene calls are TRBV7-9 and TRBJ2-5; D might be TRBD2 (6 bases). Between the trimmed V and J ends, which lost 1 base and 5 bases, there was a span of 11 bases. CDR3 length equals 14 residues. Germline loops: CDR1 SEHNR, CDR2 FQNEAQ (reference sequence).

The chain links TRBV15 to TRBJ2-5; D might be TRBD2 (6 bases). The CDR3 is 14 amino acids. Germline lookup yields CDR1 LNHNV and CDR2 YYDKDF (reference sequence). V was shortened by 0 bases and J by 3 bases, with 8 bases between the two germline ends. The CDR3: CATSRDWGEETQYF. For the CDR3, the DNA is TGTGCCACCAGCAGAGATTGGGGGGAAGAGACCCAGTACTTC.

The V and J genes are TRBV7-3 and TRBJ1-1, with TRBD1 as a possible D gene (5 bases). This CDR3 has 14 residues. Germline CDR1 is SGHTA and CDR2 is FQGTGA. V dropped 0 bases and J dropped 1 base, with 6 bases sitting between them. The CDR3 loop is CASSLTTGNTEAFF. Here the CDR3 DNA reads TGTGCCAGCAGCTTAACTACAGGGAACACTGAAGCTTTCTTT.

This chain uses TRBV6-5 with TRBJ1-3; perhaps TRBD1 as D (5 bases). The CDR3 covers 15 residues. Trimming cost V 0 bases and J 2 bases, with 8 bases left between them. Germline values: CDR1 MNHEY, CDR2 SVGAGI. The CDR3 here is CASSYSQGAGNTIYF. CDR3 coding DNA: TGTGCCAGCAGTTACTCGCAAGGGGCTGGAAACACCATATATTTT.

The chain links TRBV4-1 to TRBJ1-1; no clear D gene. The V and J ends lost 0 bases and 3 bases respectively, with 20 bases between them. CDR3 length: 18 residues. In germline, CDR1 is MGHRA, CDR2 YSYEKL. CDR3 coding DNA: TGCGCCAGCAGCCAAGACCGCCCTTTGGGAGGGCCGGACACTGAAGCTTTCTTT. Its protein product is CASSQDRPLGGPDTEAFF.

The chain carries TRBV6-1 and TRBJ1-2; the D gene is possibly TRBD1 (6 bases). This CDR3 has 13 amino acids. Germline CDR1 reads MNHNS; CDR2 reads SASEGT. Trimming cost V 2 bases and J 3 bases, with 7 bases left between them. The DNA of the CDR3 is TGTGCCAGCAGTGAATCAGGGGACTATGGCTACACCTTC. This codes for CASSESGDYGYTF.

This clone has a handful of counts. The J gene is TRBJ2-3, the V gene TRBV7-2; 8 bases fit TRBD2. This CDR3 is built from 13 residues. The V segment lost 3 bases and the J segment 6 bases; nucleotides outside the gene matches: 2. Per germline, CDR1 SGHTA and CDR2 FQGNSA. The CDR3 nucleotides read TGTGCCAGCAGCTTGCGGGGGGCGGATACGCAGTATTTT. This gives the protein CASSLRGADTQYF. Full variable domain (rest looked up from reference TRBV7-2 and TRBJ2-3): GAGVSQSPSNKVTEKGKDVELRCDPISGHTALYWYRQSLGQGLEFLIYFQGNSAPDKSGLPSDRFSAERTGGSVSTLTIQRTQQEDSAVYLCASSLRGADTQYFGPGTRLTVL.

This chain uses TRBV20-1 with TRBJ2-7, with D tentatively TRBD1 (5 bases). The CDR3 totals 11 residues. V was pared by 5 bases and J by 5 bases, with 10 bases between. Germline values: CDR1 DFQATT, CDR2 SNEGSKA (reference sequence). The CDR3 protein is CSAYRLNEQYF. CDR3 nucleotide sequence: TGCAGTGCTTACAGGCTCAACGAGCAGTACTTC.

CDR3 in amino acids: CASSPHADGEQYF. CDR3 DNA: TGTGCCAGCTCACCCCATGCGGATGGCGAGCAGTACTTC. The chain combines TRBV18 with TRBJ2-7, with D uncertain. V was clipped by 3 bases and J by 6 bases, with 12 bases between them. This CDR3 region has 13 residues. Germline CDR1 and CDR2: KGHSH and LQKENI.

This clone was observed a few times. The chain is built from TRBV4-2 and TRBJ1-4; a weak D match, TRBD1 (5 bases). Trimming took off 4 bases at V and 5 bases at J, with 8 bases between the two ends. Germline V gene sequence: CDR1 LGHNA, CDR2 YNFKEQ. This CDR3 region has 13 residues. The CDR3 nucleotides read TGTGCCAGCAGCCCCCAGGGAAATGAAAAACTGTTTTTT. This encodes CASSPQGNEKLFF.

The CDR3 sequence: CASGRTGGGNTIYF. In DNA form, the CDR3 reads TGTGCCAGCGGGAGGACAGGGGGGGGAAACACCATATATTTT. The rearrangement uses TRBV2 and TRBJ1-3, with 10 bases fitting TRBD1. Germline V gene sequence: CDR1 SNHLY, CDR2 FYNNEI. The CDR3 spans 14 residues. The J segment lost 4 bases and the V segment lost 8 bases, leaving 5 bases of the junction unmatched.

Comment on this clone: A junction end diverges from the germline sequence, so it may reflect a read error. The rearrangement joins TRBV7-7 to TRBJ2-2; a possible D gene is TRBD2 (6 bases). CDR1 SSHAT and CDR2 FNYEAQ come from the germline V gene (reference sequence). The CDR3 consists of 14 residues. The CDR3: CASSRSGGAGELFF. As DNA, the CDR3 is TGTGCTAGCAGCCGTTCCGGGGGAGCCGGGGAGCTGTTTTTT.

The genes are TRBV6-1 and TRBJ1-6, with D possibly matching TRBD1 (6 bases). This CDR3 comprises 14 residues. Germline V gives CDR1 MNHNS, CDR2 SASEGT. Trimming pared 2 bases from V and 11 bases from J, leaving 13 bases between. The CDR3 sequence is CASSESTGLAPLHF. The DNA of the CDR3 is TGTGCCAGCAGTGAATCTACAGGGTTAGCACCCCTCCACTTT.

The gene calls are TRBV2 and TRBJ2-2; tentatively, D is TRBD1 (6 bases). This CDR3 has 15 amino acids. V was cut by 6 bases and J by 4 bases, with 15 bases left in between. CDR1 is SNHLY, CDR2 FYNNEI, per germline. CDR3 in amino acids: CASSIQGGGTGELFF. The DNA for the CDR3 is TGTGCCAGCAGCATACAGGGTGGAGGCACCGGGGAGCTGTTTTTT.

This chain uses TRBV2 with TRBJ2-5, with D perhaps TRBD2 (6 bases). CDR1 is SNHLY and CDR2 is FYNNEI in the germline V gene. Trimming removed 0 bases from V and 4 bases from J, with 9 bases in between. The CDR3 consists of 14 residues. CDR3 loop: CASSEAVGGETQYF. CDR3 nucleotides: TGTGCCAGCAGTGAAGCGGTGGGGGGAGAGACCCAGTACTTC.

This clone occurred once. The CDR3 DNA is TGTGCCAGCAGTTACTCCAGGGAGGAGTTGTTTTTT. It is translated as CASSYSREELFF. The chain employs TRBV6-6 and TRBJ1-4, with a weak D call TRBD1 (5 bases). CDR3 size: 12 residues. Trimming cost V 0 bases and J 15 bases, with 11 bases left between them. The germline V gene has CDR1 MNHNY and CDR2 SVGAGI (reference sequence).

This rearrangement joins TRBV2 to TRBJ1-1, with TRBD1 as a possible D gene (6 bases). The V gene lost 5 bases and the J gene lost 2 bases, with 9 bases spanning the gap. The CDR3 extends over 13 amino acids. Germline CDR1 SNHLY, CDR2 FYNNEI. The CDR3 is CASSLQGNTEAFF. Here the CDR3 DNA reads TGTGCCAGCAGTCTACAGGGAAACACTGAAGCTTTCTTT.

The rearrangement uses TRBV6-5 and TRBJ1-2; D possibly corresponds to TRBD1 (5 bases). This CDR3 spans 13 amino acids. Germline V gene sequence: CDR1 MNHEY, CDR2 SVGAGI. Deletions cut 2 bases from V and 5 bases from J, with 9 bases between. CDR3 DNA: TGTGCCAGCAGTTACGGGTGGGGGTATGGCTACACCTTC. It yields the protein CASSYGWGYGYTF.

This chain connects TRBV28 to TRBJ2-7, with 7 positions matching TRBD1. CDR1 is MDHEN and CDR2 is SYDVKM in the germline V gene. V lost 4 bases, J lost 4 bases, and 10 bases stayed unmatched. The CDR3 runs 15 residues. This chain's CDR3 is CASSSPGTALYEQYF. The CDR3 DNA reads as TGTGCCAGCAGTTCCCCCGGGACAGCCCTTTACGAGCAGTACTTC.

The chain joins TRBV2 to TRBJ2-2; 8 positions agree with TRBD2. This CDR3 spans 16 amino acids. J was trimmed by 1 base and V by 3 bases; bases with no gene match: 4. Germline CDR1 is SNHLY and CDR2 is FYNNEI. The CDR3 DNA reads as TGTGCCAGCAGTGATAGCGGGGTTCGGAACACCGGGGAGCTGTTTTTT. It codes for CASSDSGVRNTGELFF.

The CDR3 here is CASSVESNTEAFF. CDR3 coding DNA: TGTGCCAGCAGCGTAGAATCGAACACTGAAGCTTTCTTT. This chain uses TRBV9 with TRBJ1-1, with D unresolved. This CDR3 has 13 amino acids. Germline values: CDR1 SGDLS, CDR2 YYNGEE. V was trimmed by 0 bases and J by 1 base, leaving 4 bases between them.

The rearrangement links TRBV5-1 to TRBJ2-2, with 8 positions matching TRBD2. Germline CDR1 SGHRS, CDR2 YFSETQ. The CDR3 extends over 16 amino acids. The trim removed 4 bases at V and 1 base at J, leaving 6 bases unmatched. The chain's CDR3 is CASSRILAGNTGELFF. The CDR3 nucleotides read TGCGCCAGCAGCAGGATTCTAGCGGGGAACACCGGGGAGCTGTTTTTT. Combining the CDR3 with reference TRBV5-1 and TRBJ2-2 gives the whole variable domain KAGVTQTPRYLIKTRGQQVTLSCSPISGHRSVSWYQQTPGQGLQFLFEYFSETQRNKGNFPGRFSGRQFSNSRSEMNVSTLELGDSALYLCASSRILAGNTGELFFGEGSRLTVL.

CDR3 amino acids: CASSRNRDGTDTQYF. CDR3 bases: TGCGCCAGCAGCCGAAACAGGGATGGCACAGATACGCAGTATTTT. The rearrangement joins TRBV5-1 to TRBJ2-3; tentatively, D is TRBD1 (6 bases). In germline, CDR1 is SGHRS, CDR2 YFSETQ. V was cut by 4 bases and J by 1 base, with 13 bases left in between. CDR3 length: 15 residues.

The chain recombines TRBV6-1 with TRBJ2-2; 9 bases align to TRBD1. V was pared by 0 bases and J by 7 bases, with 3 bases of the junction left unmatched. CDR1 is MNHNS, CDR2 SASEGT, per germline. CDR3 length equals 15 residues. Here the CDR3 reads CASSEAQGAIGELFF. As DNA, the CDR3 is TGTGCCAGCAGTGAAGCACAGGGGGCTATCGGGGAGCTGTTTTTT.